The entry below describes one TCR beta chain. TCRdb keeps only in-frame clones here, not all; method: immunoSEQ multiplex PCR. This sample has about 170,000 clones; 84% occur once, and the top ten carry under 3.5%. The sample is drawn from a study of blood T cell repertoires in COVID-19. Losses at the gene ends were 5 bases for V and 3 bases for J; bases not matched to a gene: 7. The CDR3 is 16 residues long. Germline assignment: CDR1 MGHRA and CDR2 YSYEKL. The chain links TRBV4-1 to TRBJ2-1, with 10 bases aligning to TRBD2. The source material was peripheral blood. The TCR sequence derives from a woman over 75 with COVID-19, enrolled during active disease. The CDR3 reads CASSKGLAEVYNEQFF. CDR3 DNA: TGCGCCAGCAGCAAAGGACTAGCGGAAGTCTACAATGAGCAGTTCTTC.